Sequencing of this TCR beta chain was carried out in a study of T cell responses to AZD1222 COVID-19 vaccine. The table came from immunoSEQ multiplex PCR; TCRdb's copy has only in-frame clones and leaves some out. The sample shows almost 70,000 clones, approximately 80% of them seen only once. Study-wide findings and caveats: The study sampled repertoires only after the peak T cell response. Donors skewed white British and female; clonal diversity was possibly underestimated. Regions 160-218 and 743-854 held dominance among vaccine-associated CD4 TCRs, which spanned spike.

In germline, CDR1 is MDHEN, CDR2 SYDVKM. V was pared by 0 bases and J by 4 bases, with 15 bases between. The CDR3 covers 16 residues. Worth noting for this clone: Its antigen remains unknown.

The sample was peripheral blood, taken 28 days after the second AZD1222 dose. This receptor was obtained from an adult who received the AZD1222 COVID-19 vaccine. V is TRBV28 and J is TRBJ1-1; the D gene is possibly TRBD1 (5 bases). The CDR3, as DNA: TGTGCCAGCAGTTTATGGGGGGTCCTTTGGGTCACTGAAGCTTTCTTT. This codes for CASSLWGVLWVTEAFF.